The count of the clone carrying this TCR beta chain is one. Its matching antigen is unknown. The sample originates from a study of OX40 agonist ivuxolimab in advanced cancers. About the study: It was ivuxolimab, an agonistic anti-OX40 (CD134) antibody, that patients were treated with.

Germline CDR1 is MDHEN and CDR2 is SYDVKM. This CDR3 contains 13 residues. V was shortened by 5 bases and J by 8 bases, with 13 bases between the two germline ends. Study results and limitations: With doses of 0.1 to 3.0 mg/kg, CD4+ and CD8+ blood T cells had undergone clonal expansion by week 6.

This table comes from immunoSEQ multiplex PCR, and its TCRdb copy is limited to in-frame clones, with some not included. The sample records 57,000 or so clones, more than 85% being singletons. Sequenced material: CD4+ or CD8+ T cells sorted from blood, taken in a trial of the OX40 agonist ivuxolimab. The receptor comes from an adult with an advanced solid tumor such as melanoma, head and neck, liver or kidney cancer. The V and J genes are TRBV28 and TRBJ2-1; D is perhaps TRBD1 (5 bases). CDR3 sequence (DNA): TGTGCCAGCAGTCTGGTGGGCAGGGATGAGCAGTTCTTC. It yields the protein CASSLVGRDEQFF.